The rows below give T cell receptor beta chains drawn from one sample of a study of cytomegalovirus exposure and HLA in healthy donors. Libraries were prepared by immunoSEQ multiplex PCR; TCRdb keeps only in-frame clonotypes and omits some of them. The profile covers fewer than 200,000 clones, with about 65% appearing a single time and around 4.5% taken by the ten largest. Specimen: PBMCs. All receptors derive from a woman under 30 in good health and CMV-seropositive. Both conserved end residues are part of each CDR3. A D gene is named only where the DNA matches it firmly. Clone size, where shown, is once, few, many, or a class for clones that have expanded.

abundance | d_gene | j_gene | v_gene | CDR3aa | CDR3nt
NA | NA | TRBJ2-1 | TRBV4-2 | CASSQEAGGYNEQFF | TGTGCCAGCAGCCAAGAGGCAGGAGGGTACAATGAGCAGTTCTTC
few | NA | TRBJ2-1 | TRBV5-4 | CASTPEGLEHEQFF | TGTGCCAGCACTCCGGAGGGGTTAGAGCATGAGCAGTTCTTC
NA | NA | TRBJ2-2 | TRBV29-1 | CSVENTLNTGELFF | TGCAGCGTTGAGAACACCCTTAACACCGGGGAGCTGTTTTTT
NA | NA | TRBJ2-5 | TRBV4-1 | CASSQDVGQGGVETQYF | TGCGCCAGCAGCCAAGACGTAGGACAGGGAGGGGTCGAGACCCAGTACTTC
NA | NA | TRBJ2-1 | TRBV7-2 | CASSLGPGANEQFF | TGTGCCAGCAGCTTAGGCCCGGGAGCCAATGAGCAGTTCTTC
NA | NA | TRBJ1-2 | TRBV28 | CASSNSGTRYGYTF | TGTGCCAGCAGCAACTCCGGGACAAGATATGGCTACACCTTC
few | NA | TRBJ1-3 | TRBV30 | CACYSGGNTIYF | TGTGCCTGTTACTCGGGGGGAAACACCATATATTTT
NA | NA | TRBJ2-7 | TRBV5-1 | CASSDNSYEQYF | TGCGCCAGCAGTGACAACTCCTACGAGCAGTACTTC
few | TRBD2 | TRBJ2-1 | TRBV9 | CASSVDVSGGAYLYNEQFF | TGTGCCAGCAGCGTAGATGTTAGCGGGGGGGCCTATCTCTACAATGAGCAGTTCTTC
NA | TRBD1 | TRBJ2-5 | TRBV5-6 | CASSFGQGGETQYF | TGCGCCAGCAGCTTTGGACAGGGGGGAGAGACCCAGTACTTC
few | NA | TRBJ2-3 | TRBV30 | CAWSVIPTDTQYF | TGTGCCTGGAGTGTAATTCCGACAGATACGCAGTATTTT
few | NA | TRBJ1-2 | TRBV7-9 | CASSLPQARGYTF | TGTGCCAGCAGCTTACCCCAGGCAAGGGGCTACACCTTC
NA | NA | TRBJ2-3 | TRBV7-2 | CASSLGGGLDTQYF | TGTGCCAGCAGCTTAGGAGGTGGACTCGATACGCAGTATTTT
NA | TRBD2 | TRBJ2-5 | TRBV2 | CASSLLTSGSPEQETQYF | TGTGCCAGCAGCCTTCTGACTAGCGGGAGCCCAGAACAAGAGACCCAGTACTTC
NA | NA | TRBJ1-1 | TRBV6-5 | CASSYSVTRVVAEAFF | TGTGCCAGCAGTTACTCGGTCACCAGGGTCGTCGCTGAAGCTTTCTTT
few | NA | TRBJ2-7 | TRBV6-5 | CATHPPGAYEQYF | TGTGCCACCCATCCCCCGGGGGCCTACGAGCAGTACTTC
NA | NA | TRBJ1-1 | TRBV19 | CASSMKSLNRDTEAFF | TGTGCCAGTAGTATGAAGAGCTTGAACAGGGACACTGAAGCTTTCTTT
few | NA | TRBJ2-7 | TRBV6-5 | CASSPLQLDDEQYF | TGTGCCAGCAGTCCCCTTCAACTAGACGACGAGCAGTACTTC
once | TRBD1 | TRBJ1-2 | TRBV7-9 | CASSFGTGWDGYTF | TGTGCCAGCAGCTTTGGGACAGGGTGGGATGGCTACACCTTC
NA | NA | TRBJ1-1 | TRBV19 | CASSIGRVVTTEAFF | TGTGCCAGTAGTATCGGCAGGGTGGTTACCACTGAAGCTTTCTTT
few | NA | TRBJ1-4 | TRBV30 | CAWSVLTSGNEKLFF | TGTGCCTGGAGTGTACTGACATCGGGGAATGAAAAACTGTTTTTT
few | NA | TRBJ1-2 | TRBV7-2 | CASSRGNYGYTF | TGTGCCAGCAGCAGGGGGAACTATGGCTACACCTTC
NA | TRBD1 | TRBJ1-2 | TRBV18 | CASSLRTGNYGYTF | TGTGCCAGCTCACTCCGGACAGGGAACTATGGCTACACCTTC
NA | NA | TRBJ2-3 | TRBV9 | CASSGSSEPTSTDTQYF | TGTGCCAGCAGCGGGTCTAGCGAACCGACTAGCACAGATACGCAGTATTTT
NA | TRBD1 | TRBJ2-3 | TRBV5-1 | CASSVGWGQGVTDTQYF | TGCGCCAGCAGCGTTGGGTGGGGACAGGGTGTCACAGATACGCAGTATTTT
NA | NA | TRBJ2-1 | TRBV7-9 | CASSLHSADEQFF | TGTGCCAGCAGCTTACATAGTGCCGATGAGCAGTTCTTC
NA | TRBD1 | TRBJ1-1 | TRBV14 | CASSQEYRDRGNTEAFF | TGTGCCAGCAGCCAAGAGTACCGGGACAGGGGAAATACTGAAGCTTTCTTT
NA | NA | TRBJ2-7 | TRBV30 | CAWSLSFRDEQYF | TGTGCCTGGAGTTTATCCTTTCGGGACGAGCAGTACTTC
once | TRBD2 | TRBJ2-3 | TRBV9 | CASSVGLAGGTDTQYF | TGTGCCAGCAGCGTAGGACTAGCGGGGGGCACAGATACGCAGTATTTT
few | TRBD2 | TRBJ2-3 | TRBV7-9 | CASSQGLAGATDTQYF | TGTGCCAGCAGCCAAGGACTAGCGGGGGCCACAGATACGCAGTATTTT
NA | NA | TRBJ1-2 | TRBV7-9 | CASSGALRGEAANYGYTF | TGTGCCAGCAGCGGCGCCCTCCGGGGAGAAGCGGCTAACTATGGCTACACCTTC
NA | NA | TRBJ1-3 | TRBV28 | CASSPLGGTIYF | TGTGCCAGCAGCCCCCTAGGGGGCACCATATATTTT
NA | TRBD1 | TRBJ2-7 | TRBV2 | CASTGEDRASYEQYF | TGTGCCAGCACCGGGGAGGACAGGGCGTCCTACGAGCAGTACTTC
NA | TRBD2 | TRBJ2-5 | TRBV29-1 | CSVEGLAVPKETQYF | TGCAGCGTTGAAGGACTAGCGGTCCCGAAGGAGACCCAGTACTTC
few | TRBD1 | TRBJ1-6 | TRBV19 | CASRRGLDRGHSPLHF | TGTGCCAGTAGACGGGGCCTCGACAGGGGCCATTCACCCCTCCACTTT
NA | NA | TRBJ2-1 | TRBV14 | CASSQDGTYNEQFF | TGTGCCAGCAGCCAGGACGGGACCTACAATGAGCAGTTCTTC
NA | NA | TRBJ2-2 | TRBV21-1 | CASSKTDHNTGELFF | TGTGCCAGCAGCAAAACAGACCATAACACCGGGGAGCTGTTTTTT
once | NA | TRBJ1-1 | TRBV28 | CASSWGGGLAFF | TGTGCCAGCAGTTGGGGGGGCGGTTTGGCTTTCTTT
NA | TRBD1 | TRBJ1-4 | TRBV5-1 | CASSLAGTGPSTNEKLFF | TGCGCCAGCAGCTTGGCAGGGACAGGGCCTTCAACTAATGAAAAACTGTTTTTT
few | TRBD1 | TRBJ2-2 | TRBV18 | CASSHDLTGAGELFF | TGTGCCAGCTCGCATGATCTGACAGGGGCCGGGGAGCTGTTTTTT
NA | NA | TRBJ1-1 | TRBV27 | CASSFPGTTEAFF | TGTGCCAGCAGTTTTCCAGGAACCACTGAAGCTTTCTTT
few | NA | TRBJ2-3 | TRBV27 | CASSLSYSGADTQYF | TGTGCCAGCAGTTTATCCTACTCAGGGGCAGATACGCAGTATTTT
NA | NA | TRBJ2-1 | TRBV27 | CASSGGYNEQFF | TGTGCCAGCAGCGGGGGTTACAATGAGCAGTTCTTC
few | TRBD1 | TRBJ1-5 | TRBV2 | CASRSDRASNQPQHF | TGTGCCAGCAGGTCGGACAGGGCGAGCAATCAGCCCCAGCATTTT
NA | TRBD2 | TRBJ2-7 | TRBV29-1 | CSVGLAGARYEQYF | TGCAGCGTTGGACTAGCGGGGGCGCGATACGAGCAGTACTTC
NA | NA | TRBJ1-1 | TRBV25-1 | CASSEDAGMNTEAFF | TGTGCCAGCAGTGAAGACGCAGGAATGAACACTGAAGCTTTCTTT
once | TRBD2 | TRBJ2-1 | TRBV11-3 | CASSPRAWGGGGNEQFF | TGTGCCAGCAGCCCCAGGGCATGGGGCGGCGGGGGGAATGAGCAGTTCTTC
NA | NA | TRBJ2-2 | TRBV7-8 | CASSTARQSNSGELFF | TGTGCCAGCAGTACGGCTAGACAGTCGAATTCCGGGGAGCTGTTTTTT
NA | NA | TRBJ2-3 | TRBV5-1 | CASSLDRGSTDTQYF | TGCGCCAGCAGCTTGGACCGCGGATCCACAGATACGCAGTATTTT
NA | TRBD2 | TRBJ2-5 | TRBV27 | CASRDLAGEETQYF | TGTGCCAGCAGAGATCTAGCGGGAGAAGAGACCCAGTACTTC
NA | NA | TRBJ2-1 | TRBV7-3 | CASSSPSRPNEQFF | TGTGCCAGCAGCTCTCCGAGTCGTCCCAATGAGCAGTTCTTC
NA | TRBD2 | TRBJ2-5 | TRBV27 | CASSFGLADQETQYF | TGTGCCAGCAGTTTCGGACTAGCGGATCAAGAGACCCAGTACTTC
NA | NA | TRBJ2-3 | TRBV7-6 | CASSWGTLSTDTQYF | TGTGCCAGCAGCTGGGGGACACTAAGCACAGATACGCAGTATTTT
once | NA | TRBJ2-1 | TRBV9 | CASSVRGSGQFF | TGTGCCAGCAGCGTAAGGGGATCTGGGCAGTTCTTC
few | NA | TRBJ1-5 | TRBV19 | CASRPIGNQPQHF | TGTGCCAGTAGGCCCATAGGCAATCAGCCCCAGCATTTT
NA | NA | TRBJ2-7 | TRBV27 | CASSPNSYEQYF | TGTGCCAGCAGTCCCAACTCCTACGAGCAGTACTTC
few | NA | TRBJ2-7 | TRBV27 | CASRHIATAVSEQYF | TGTGCCAGCAGACACATCGCGACAGCCGTAAGCGAGCAGTACTTC